The sequence of this TCR beta chain was determined in a study of blood T cells in healthy people across ages. Overall study findings and caveats: Comparison with aged donors showed that long-lived donors had more naive CD4+ cells and higher diversity. The donors' CMV status was not determined, possibly confounding changes in expanded clonotypes. Per million T cells, the diversity of TCR beta decreased roughly linearly as age advanced.

Details on this clonotype: Its target is unknown.

PCR was performed a second time for about 6 to 12 cycles using a sample-barcoded 5' primer and a J-beta primer mix. Template switching added a 12-random-nucleotide identifier to every cDNA molecule. TCRdb analysed the 5' RACE reads with MiXCR anew, one entry per CDR3 protein. The repertoire includes more than 1.4 million distinct CDR3 sequences, around two fifths of them detected once, and 7% to 9.5% sits in the top ten. This CDR3 has 12 amino acids. V lost 2 bases and J lost 11, with 12 bases in between. Germline CDR1 and CDR2: LGHNA and YNFKEQ. The rearrangement links TRBV4-2 to TRBJ2-5; no firm D call. The receptor was isolated from a woman in her late teens or twenties in good health. The sequencing input was blood. The DNA of the CDR3 is TGTGCCAGCAGCCAATTTTTCAGTGAGCAGTACTTC. This translates into CASSQFFSEQYF.